This T cell receptor (beta chain) is from a study of control samples from healthy donors and cancer patients. The method was immunoSEQ multiplex PCR; TCRdb's version includes in-frame clones alone and lacks a portion of them. Seen here are 120,000 or so clones, more than 75% observed once, and the top ten hold about 3%. CDR1 LNHDA and CDR2 SQIVND come from the germline V gene (reference sequence). The length of the CDR3 is 12 residues. V gave up 1 base and J gave up 7 bases, with 7 bases separating them. The origin of this receptor is a man aged 60 to 75 in good health. Material: blood. The V gene is TRBV19, the J gene TRBJ1-2; possibly TRBD1 for D (5 bases). The CDR3 bases are TGTGCCAGTAGTATAGTCGGGGCTGGCTACACCTTC. This codes for CASSIVGAGYTF. The full variable domain, rest sourced from reference TRBV19 and TRBJ1-2, is DGGITQSPKYLFRKEGQNVTLSCEQNLNHDAMYWYRQDPGQGLRLIYYSQIVNDFQKGDIAEGYSVSREKKESFPLTVTSAQKNPTAFYLCASSIVGAGYTFGSGTRLTVV.